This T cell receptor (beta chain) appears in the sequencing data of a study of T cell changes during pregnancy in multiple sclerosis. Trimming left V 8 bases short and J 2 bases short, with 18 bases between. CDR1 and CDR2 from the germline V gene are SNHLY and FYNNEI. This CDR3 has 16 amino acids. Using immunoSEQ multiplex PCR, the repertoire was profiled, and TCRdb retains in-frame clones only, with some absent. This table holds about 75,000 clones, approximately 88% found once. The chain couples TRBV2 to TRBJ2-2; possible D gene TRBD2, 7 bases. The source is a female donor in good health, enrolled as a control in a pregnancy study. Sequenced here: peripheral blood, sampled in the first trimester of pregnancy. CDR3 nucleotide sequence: TGTGCCAGCGGGAACGGCGGGGGCCAAAACACCGGGGAGCTGTTTTTT. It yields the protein CASGNGGGQNTGELFF.